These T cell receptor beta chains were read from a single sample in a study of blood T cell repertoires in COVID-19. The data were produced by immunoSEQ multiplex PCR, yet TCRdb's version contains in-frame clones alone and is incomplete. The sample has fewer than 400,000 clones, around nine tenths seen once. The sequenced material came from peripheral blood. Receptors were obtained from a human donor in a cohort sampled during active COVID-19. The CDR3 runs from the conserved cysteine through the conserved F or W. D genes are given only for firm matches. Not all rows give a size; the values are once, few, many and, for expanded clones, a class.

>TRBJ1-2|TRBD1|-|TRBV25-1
CASSEFRDRAGGYTF
TGTGCCAGCAGTGAATTTCGGGACAGGGCAGGTGGCTACACCTTC
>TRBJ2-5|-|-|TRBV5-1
CASSLAPGLETQYF
TGCGCCAGCAGCTTGGCTCCGGGGTTGGAGACCCAGTACTTC
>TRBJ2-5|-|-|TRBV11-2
CASSLESRGQETQYF
TGTGCCAGCAGCTTAGAGTCTCGAGGGCAAGAGACCCAGTACTTC
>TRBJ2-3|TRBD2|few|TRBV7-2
CASSLEAGGPLGTDTQYF
TGTGCCAGCAGCTTAGAAGCGGGGGGGCCATTGGGCACAGATACGCAGTATTTT
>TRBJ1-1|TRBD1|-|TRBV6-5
CASSRGQGAYTEAFF
TGTGCCAGCAGTAGGGGACAGGGGGCCTATACTGAAGCTTTCTTT
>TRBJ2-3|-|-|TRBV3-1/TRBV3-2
CASSQAEGDTQYF
TGTGCCAGCAGCCAAGCGGAGGGAGATACGCAGTATTTT
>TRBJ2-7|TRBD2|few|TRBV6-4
CASSPRTSGRGYEQYF
TGTGCCAGCAGTCCACGGACTAGCGGGAGGGGCTACGAGCAGTACTTC
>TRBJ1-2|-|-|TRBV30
CAWREGGYGYTF
TGTGCCTGGAGGGAAGGAGGCTATGGCTACACCTTC
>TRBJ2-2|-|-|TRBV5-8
CASSLYVGTTPGELFF
TGTGCCAGCAGCTTGTATGTAGGGACAACACCCGGGGAGCTGTTTTTT
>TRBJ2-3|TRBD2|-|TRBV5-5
CASSLGTSGRTDTQYF
TGTGCCAGCAGCTTGGGAACTAGCGGCCGCACAGATACGCAGTATTTT
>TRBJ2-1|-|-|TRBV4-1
CASSQVGVRANEQFF
TGCGCCAGCAGCCAGGTAGGGGTCCGGGCAAATGAGCAGTTCTTC
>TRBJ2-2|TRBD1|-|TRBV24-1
CATSDPTTGANTGELFF
TGTGCCACCAGTGATCCCACGACAGGGGCGAACACCGGGGAGCTGTTTTTT
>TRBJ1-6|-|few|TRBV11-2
CASSLGGPLHF
TGTGCCAGCAGCTTGGGAGGACCCCTCCACTTT
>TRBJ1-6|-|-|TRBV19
CASSIMGRAINSPLHF
TGTGCCAGTAGTATTATGGGGCGCGCGATTAATTCACCCCTCCACTTT
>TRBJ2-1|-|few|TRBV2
CASSKLGISNEQFF
TGTGCCAGCAGTAAACTCGGGATTAGCAATGAGCAGTTCTTC
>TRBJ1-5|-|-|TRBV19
CASSIATSQPQHF
TGTGCCAGTAGTATAGCTACTAGTCAGCCCCAGCATTTT
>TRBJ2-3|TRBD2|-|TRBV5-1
CASSPGLAGGTQYF
TGCGCCAGCAGCCCCGGACTAGCTGGGGGTACGCAGTATTTT
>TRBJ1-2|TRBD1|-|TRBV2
CASLRGPVGYTF
TGTGCCAGCCTCAGGGGGCCGGTTGGCTACACCTTC
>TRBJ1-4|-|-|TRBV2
CASSVLGGDEKLFF
TGTGCCAGCAGTGTTTTGGGAGGCGATGAAAAACTGTTTTTT
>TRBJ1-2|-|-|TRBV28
CASSLGGENYGYTF
TGTGCCAGCAGTTTAGGAGGGGAAAACTATGGCTACACCTTC
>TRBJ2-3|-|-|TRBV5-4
CASSLGGRRGTDTQYF
TGTGCCAGCAGCTTGGGGGGGCGGCGCGGCACAGATACGCAGTATTTT
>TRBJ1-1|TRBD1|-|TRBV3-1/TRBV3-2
CASSQVFHQGGTEAFF
TGTGCCAGCAGCCAAGTTTTTCATCAGGGGGGAACTGAAGCTTTCTTT
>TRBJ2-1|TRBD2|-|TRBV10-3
CAISPSGGLYNEQFF
TGTGCCATCAGTCCAAGCGGGGGACTTTACAATGAGCAGTTCTTC
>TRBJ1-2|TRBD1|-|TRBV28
CASSYYRGTYGYTF
TGTGCCAGCAGTTACTACAGGGGAACTTATGGCTACACCTTC
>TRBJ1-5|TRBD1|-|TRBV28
CASSLGDREQPQHF
TGTGCCAGCAGTTTAGGGGACAGGGAGCAGCCCCAGCATTTT
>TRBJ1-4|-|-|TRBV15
CATSRAGVGEKLFF
TGTGCCACCAGCAGAGCGGGTGTTGGGGAAAAACTGTTTTTT
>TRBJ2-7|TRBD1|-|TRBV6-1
CASSDGYWDSSYEQYF
TGTGCCAGCAGTGATGGTTACTGGGACAGCTCCTACGAGCAGTACTTC
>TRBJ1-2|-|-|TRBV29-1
CSVGLQGYGYTF
TGCAGCGTTGGCCTACAGGGTTATGGCTACACCTTC
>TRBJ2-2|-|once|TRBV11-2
CASSGAARNTGELFF
TGTGCCAGCAGCGGGGCAGCTAGGAACACCGGGGAGCTGTTTTTT
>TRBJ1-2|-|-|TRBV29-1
CSTGKGGNYGYTF
TGCAGCACGGGCAAAGGGGGTAACTATGGCTACACCTTC
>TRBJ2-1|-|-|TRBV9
CASSAPAGAGYNEQFF
TGTGCCAGCAGCGCCCCGGCGGGGGCCGGATACAATGAGCAGTTCTTC
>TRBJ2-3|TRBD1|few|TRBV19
CASRSRDRSTDTQYF
TGTGCCAGTAGGTCACGGGACAGAAGCACAGATACGCAGTATTTT
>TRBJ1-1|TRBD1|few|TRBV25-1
CASRDREGTEAFF
TGTGCCAGCAGGGACAGGGAAGGCACTGAAGCTTTCTTT
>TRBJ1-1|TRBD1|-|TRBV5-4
CASSLTGQGMNTEAFF
TGTGCCAGCAGCTTGACGGGACAGGGGATGAACACTGAAGCTTTCTTT
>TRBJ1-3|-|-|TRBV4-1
CASSQDPGPGNTIYF
TGCGCCAGCAGCCAAGATCCAGGGCCAGGAAACACCATATATTTT
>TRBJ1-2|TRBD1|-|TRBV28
CASSTPPETGVYGYTF
TGTGCCAGCAGTACGCCCCCTGAGACAGGGGTATATGGCTACACCTTC
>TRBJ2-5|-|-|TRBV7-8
CASSASGVEETQYF
TGTGCCAGCAGCGCCTCAGGGGTCGAAGAGACCCAGTACTTC
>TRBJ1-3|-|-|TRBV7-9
CASSLGSEDTIYF
TGTGCCAGCAGCTTAGGGTCAGAAGACACCATATATTTT
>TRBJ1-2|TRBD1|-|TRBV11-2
CASSSYRGRVYGYTF
TGTGCCAGCAGCTCTTACAGGGGGCGCGTCTATGGCTACACCTTC
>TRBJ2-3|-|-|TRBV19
CASKSGDTQYF
TGTGCCAGTAAGAGCGGGGATACGCAGTATTTT
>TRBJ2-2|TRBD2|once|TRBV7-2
CASSGGLAVQAGELFF
TGTGCCAGCAGCGGGGGACTAGCGGTACAGGCCGGGGAGCTGTTTTTT
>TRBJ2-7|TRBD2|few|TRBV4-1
CASSQESEREDEQYF
TGCGCCAGCAGCCAAGAGTCAGAGCGGGAGGACGAGCAGTACTTC
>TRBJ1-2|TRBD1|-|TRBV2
CASRRGDRGQYGYTF
TGTGCCAGCAGGCGGGGGGACAGGGGGCAATATGGCTACACCTTC
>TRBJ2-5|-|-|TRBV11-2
CASSPSSQETQYF
TGTGCCAGCAGCCCGAGTTCTCAAGAGACCCAGTACTTC
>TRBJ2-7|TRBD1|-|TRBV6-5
CASSPRQGAFEQYF
TGTGCCAGCAGTCCACGACAGGGGGCATTCGAGCAGTACTTC
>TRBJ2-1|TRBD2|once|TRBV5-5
CASSATLLAGVALNEQFF
TGTGCCAGCAGCGCTACTCTTTTAGCGGGAGTTGCCCTAAATGAGCAGTTCTTC
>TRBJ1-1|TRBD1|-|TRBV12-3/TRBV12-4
CASSRQGGTEAFF
TGTGCCAGCAGTCGACAGGGAGGAACTGAAGCTTTCTTT
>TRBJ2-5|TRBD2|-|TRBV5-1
CASSLGGGEETQYF
TGCGCCAGCAGCTTGGGTGGGGGGGAAGAGACCCAGTACTTC
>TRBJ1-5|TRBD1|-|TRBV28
CASSNRGQNQPQHF
TGTGCCAGCAGTAACCGGGGACAGAATCAGCCCCAGCATTTT
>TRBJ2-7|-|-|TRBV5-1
CASSLTAPLREQYF
TGCGCCAGCAGCTTAACGGCGCCACTACGGGAGCAGTACTTC
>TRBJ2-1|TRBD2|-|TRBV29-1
CSVTGTSNEQFF
TGCAGCGTTACCGGGACTAGCAATGAGCAGTTCTTC
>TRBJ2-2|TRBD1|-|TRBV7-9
CASSPHVGGPGELFF
TGTGCCAGCAGCCCCCATGTAGGGGGCCCCGGGGAGCTGTTTTTT